Given below is one TCR beta chain in context. Its specificity is not known. The source of the sample is a study of cytomegalovirus exposure and HLA in healthy donors. The CDR3 consists of 15 residues. The V gene end was trimmed by 5 bases and the J gene end by 1 base; junction bases not matched to a gene: 7. The germline CDR1 and CDR2 sequences are MNHNY and SVGAGI (reference sequence). Produced via immunoSEQ multiplex PCR; TCRdb's table is partial and in-frame only. This sample yields around 65,000 clones, of which 90% to 95% are seen a single time; under 5.5% belongs to the top ten. The study, taken as a whole, reports: Researchers catalogued approximately 170 TCR beta chains as cytomegalovirus-associated. Reported performance of the classifier showed diagnosis of cytomegalovirus status with high specificity and sensitivity. Through in vitro validation, a few CMV-associated chains were shown to be specific for CMV antigens.

This chain links TRBV6-6 with TRBJ2-7; 8 bases match TRBD1. The receptor's source is a man aged 18 to 29 in good health and CMV-seropositive. Sequencing input: PBMCs. The CDR3 region has the DNA TGTGCCAGCAGTGGCAGACAGGGGCCATCCTACGAGCAGTACTTC. The encoded protein is CASSGRQGPSYEQYF.